Here is one T cell receptor beta chain with its context. Its target is not known. Other DNA variants within this sample encode the same CDR3. These data originate in a study of shared clonotypes between healthy human individuals. Study context: Contributing individuals were two females and a few males aged 18 to 49. Per donor, CD8 memory used one plate, CD8 naive used two, CD4 memory used three and CD4 naive used three. Study observations and caveats: Compared with memory subsets, naive subsets generally had larger estimated richness. A few donors showed sharing of about 5.5% of naive CD4 clonotypes.

Trimming removed 0 bases from V and 4 bases from J, with 9 bases in between. Germline V gene sequence: CDR1 SGHTA, CDR2 FQGNSA. The CDR3 spans 14 residues. Clones were read by immunoSEQ multiplex PCR, and TCRdb kept only the in-frame ones, dropping some. The sample contains millions of clones, approximately 95% of which appear only once. The chain combines TRBV7-2 with TRBJ1-1; tentatively, D is TRBD1 (5 bases). Material for sequencing was naive CD4+ T cells from PBMCs. The subset denotes: CD45RA+ positively selected. This sequence originates from a man between 18 and 29 years old in good health. Some clones in this sample may be carry-over from other donors' samples. The CDR3 nucleotides read TGTGCCAGCAGCTTAGCGGGGCGGGGCACTGAAGCTTTCTTT. It codes for CASSLAGRGTEAFF.